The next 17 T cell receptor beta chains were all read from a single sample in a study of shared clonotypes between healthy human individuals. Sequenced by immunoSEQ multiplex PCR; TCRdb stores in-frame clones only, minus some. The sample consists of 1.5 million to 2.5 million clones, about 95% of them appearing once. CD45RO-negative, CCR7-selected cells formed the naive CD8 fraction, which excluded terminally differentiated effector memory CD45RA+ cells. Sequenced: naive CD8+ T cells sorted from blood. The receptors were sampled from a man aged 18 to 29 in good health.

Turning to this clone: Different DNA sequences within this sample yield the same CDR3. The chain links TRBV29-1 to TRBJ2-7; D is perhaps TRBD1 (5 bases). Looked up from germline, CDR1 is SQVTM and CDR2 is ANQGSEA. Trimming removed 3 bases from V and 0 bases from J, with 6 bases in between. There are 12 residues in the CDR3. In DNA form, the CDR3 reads TGCAGCGTTGATCAGGGCTCCTACGAGCAGTACTTC. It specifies CSVDQGSYEQYF.

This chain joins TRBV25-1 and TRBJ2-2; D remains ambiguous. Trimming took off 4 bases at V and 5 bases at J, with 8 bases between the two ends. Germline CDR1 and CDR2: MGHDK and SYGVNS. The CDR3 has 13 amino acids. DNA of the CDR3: TGTGCCAGCAGTGTCTCCCCTACCGGGGAGCTGTTTTTT. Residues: CASSVSPTGELFF.

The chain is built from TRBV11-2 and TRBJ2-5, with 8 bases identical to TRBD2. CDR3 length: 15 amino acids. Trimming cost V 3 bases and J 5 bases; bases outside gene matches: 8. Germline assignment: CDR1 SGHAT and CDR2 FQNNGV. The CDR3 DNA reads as TGTGCCAGCAGCTTCCCTAGCGGGCCGCCCGAGACCCAGTACTTC. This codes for CASSFPSGPPETQYF. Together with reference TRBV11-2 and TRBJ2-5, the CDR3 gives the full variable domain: EAGVAQSPRYKIIEKRQSVAFWCNPISGHATLYWYQQILGQGPKLLIQFQNNGVVDDSQLPKDRFSAERLKGVDSTLKIQPAKLEDSAVYLCASSFPSGPPETQYFGPGTRLLVL.

The CDR3 loop is CASSYSPRGAQGYTF. CDR3 bases: TGTGCCAGCAGTTACTCCCCCAGGGGGGCGCAGGGCTACACCTTC. The chain uses TRBV6-5 and TRBJ1-2; 7 bases agree with TRBD1. Trimming removed 0 bases from V and 8 bases from J; junction bases left unmatched: 9. The CDR3 has 15 amino acids. Germline lookup yields CDR1 MNHEY and CDR2 SVGAGI.

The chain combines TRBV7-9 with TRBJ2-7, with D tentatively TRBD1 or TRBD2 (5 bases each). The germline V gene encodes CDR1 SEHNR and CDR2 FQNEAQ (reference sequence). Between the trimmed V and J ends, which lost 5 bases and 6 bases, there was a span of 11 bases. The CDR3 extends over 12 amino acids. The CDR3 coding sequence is TGTGCCAGCAGCGTGAGAGGGACCGAGCAGTACTTC. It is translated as CASSVRGTEQYF.

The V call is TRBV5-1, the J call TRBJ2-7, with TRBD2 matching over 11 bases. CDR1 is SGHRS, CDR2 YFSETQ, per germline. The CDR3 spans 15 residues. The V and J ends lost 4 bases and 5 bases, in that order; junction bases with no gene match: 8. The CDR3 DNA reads TGCGCCAGCAGCCCAGCTAGCGGGAGGCTGAACGAGCAGTACTTC. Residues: CASSPASGRLNEQYF.

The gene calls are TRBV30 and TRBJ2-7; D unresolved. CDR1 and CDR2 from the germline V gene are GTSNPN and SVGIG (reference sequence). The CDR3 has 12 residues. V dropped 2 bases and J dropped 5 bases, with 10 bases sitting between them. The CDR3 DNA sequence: TGTGCCTGGAGTCTTGGGCCCCACGAGCAGTACTTC. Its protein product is CAWSLGPHEQYF.

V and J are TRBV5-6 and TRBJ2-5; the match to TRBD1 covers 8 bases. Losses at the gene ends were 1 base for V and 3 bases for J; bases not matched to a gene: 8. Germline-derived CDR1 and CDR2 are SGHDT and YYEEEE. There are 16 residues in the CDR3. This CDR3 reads CASSLRWTGPKETQYF. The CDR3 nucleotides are TGTGCCAGCAGCTTGCGCTGGACAGGGCCAAAAGAGACCCAGTACTTC.

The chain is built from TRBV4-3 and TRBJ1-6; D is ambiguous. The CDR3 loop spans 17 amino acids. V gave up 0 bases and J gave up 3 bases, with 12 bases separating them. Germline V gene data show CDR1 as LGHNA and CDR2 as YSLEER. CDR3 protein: CASSQEVTSYYNSPLHF. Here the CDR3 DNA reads TGCGCCAGCAGCCAAGAAGTAACCAGTTACTATAATTCACCCCTCCACTTT.

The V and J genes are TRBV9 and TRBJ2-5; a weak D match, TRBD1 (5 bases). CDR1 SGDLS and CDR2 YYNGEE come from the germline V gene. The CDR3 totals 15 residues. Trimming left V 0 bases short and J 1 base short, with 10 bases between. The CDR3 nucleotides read TGTGCCAGCAGCGTAGGGGCAGGGTTCCAAGAGACCCAGTACTTC. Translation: CASSVGAGFQETQYF.

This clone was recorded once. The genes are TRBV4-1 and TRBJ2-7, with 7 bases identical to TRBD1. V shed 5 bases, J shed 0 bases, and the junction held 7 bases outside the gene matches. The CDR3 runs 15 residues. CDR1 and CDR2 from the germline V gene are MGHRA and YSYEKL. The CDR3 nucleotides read TGCGCCAGCAGCAGAAACAGGGGCTCCTCCTACGAGCAGTACTTC. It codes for CASSRNRGSSYEQYF.

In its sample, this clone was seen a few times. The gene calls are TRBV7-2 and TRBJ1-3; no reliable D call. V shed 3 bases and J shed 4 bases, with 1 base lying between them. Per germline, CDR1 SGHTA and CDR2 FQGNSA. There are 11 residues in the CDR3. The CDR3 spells CASSFGNTIYF. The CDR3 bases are TGTGCCAGCAGCTTCGGAAACACCATATATTTT.

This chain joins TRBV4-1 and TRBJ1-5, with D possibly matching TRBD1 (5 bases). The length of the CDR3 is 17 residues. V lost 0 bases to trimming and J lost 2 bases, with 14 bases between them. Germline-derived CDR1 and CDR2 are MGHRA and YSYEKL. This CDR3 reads CASSQEGGPSGNQPQHF. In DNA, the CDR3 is TGCGCCAGCAGCCAAGAGGGGGGACCGTCAGGCAATCAGCCCCAGCATTTT.

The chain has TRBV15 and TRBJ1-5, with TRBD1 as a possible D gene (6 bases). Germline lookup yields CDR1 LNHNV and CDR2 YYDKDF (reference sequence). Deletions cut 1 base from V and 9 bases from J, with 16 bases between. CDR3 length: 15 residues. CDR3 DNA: TGTGCCACCAGCAGAGCAGAGGCAGGGGACTGGCCCCAGCATTTT. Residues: CATSRAEAGDWPQHF.

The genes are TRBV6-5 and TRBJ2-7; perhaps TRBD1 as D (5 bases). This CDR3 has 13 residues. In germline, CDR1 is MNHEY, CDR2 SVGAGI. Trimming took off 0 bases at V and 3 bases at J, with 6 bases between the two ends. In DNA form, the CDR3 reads TGTGCCAGCAGTTACTCGGACAACTACGAGCAGTACTTC. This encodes CASSYSDNYEQYF.

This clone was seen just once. The CDR3 loop reads CASNFRQGHGYTF. Written as DNA, the CDR3 is TGTGCCAGCAACTTTCGACAGGGTCATGGCTACACCTTC. The chain employs TRBV7-9 and TRBJ1-2, with 7 bases matching TRBD1. CDR3 length: 13 amino acids. The junction had 8 bases not matched to a gene; V was cut back by 7 bases and J by 6 bases. The germline V gene encodes CDR1 SEHNR and CDR2 FQNEAQ (reference sequence).

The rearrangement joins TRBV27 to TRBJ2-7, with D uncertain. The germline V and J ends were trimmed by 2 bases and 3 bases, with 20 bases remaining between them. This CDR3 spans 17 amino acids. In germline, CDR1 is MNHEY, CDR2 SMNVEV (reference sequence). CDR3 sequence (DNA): TGTGCCAGCAGTTTAATCTCGGTTTTTGGCGTCAACTACGAGCAGTACTTC. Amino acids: CASSLISVFGVNYEQYF.